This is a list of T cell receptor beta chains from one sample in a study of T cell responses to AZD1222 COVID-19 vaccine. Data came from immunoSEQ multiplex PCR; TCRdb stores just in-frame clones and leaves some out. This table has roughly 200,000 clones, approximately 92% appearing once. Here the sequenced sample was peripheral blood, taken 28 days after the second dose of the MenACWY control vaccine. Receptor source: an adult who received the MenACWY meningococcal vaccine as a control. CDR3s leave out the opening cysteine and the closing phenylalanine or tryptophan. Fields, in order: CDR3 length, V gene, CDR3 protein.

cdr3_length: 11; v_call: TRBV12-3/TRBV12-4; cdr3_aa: ASSFAGGQPQH
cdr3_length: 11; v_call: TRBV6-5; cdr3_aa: ASRSQGYHTIY
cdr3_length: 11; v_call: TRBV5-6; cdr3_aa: ASIGTGNYGYT
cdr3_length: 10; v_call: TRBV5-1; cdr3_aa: ASSLESYGYT
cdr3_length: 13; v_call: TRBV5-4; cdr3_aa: ASSAAGVMNTEAF
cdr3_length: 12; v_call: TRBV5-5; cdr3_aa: ASSVTTVDTEAF
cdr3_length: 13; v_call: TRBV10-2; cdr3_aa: ASRPRTGGPAEQY
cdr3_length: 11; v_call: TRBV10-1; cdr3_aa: ASRGDSAWPQH
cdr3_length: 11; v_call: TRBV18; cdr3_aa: ASSPGVNYGYT
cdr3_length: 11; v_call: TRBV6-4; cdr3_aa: ASRRGLNTEAF
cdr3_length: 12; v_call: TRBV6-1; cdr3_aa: ASSEAVPGQGHT
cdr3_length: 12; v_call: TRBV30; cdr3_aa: AWSQAPQGGELF
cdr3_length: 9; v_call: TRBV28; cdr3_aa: ASSTYTGYT
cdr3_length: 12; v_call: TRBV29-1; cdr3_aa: SAAGRGRNYGYT
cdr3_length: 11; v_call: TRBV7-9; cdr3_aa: ASSFGGQVEAF
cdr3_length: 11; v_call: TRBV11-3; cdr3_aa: ASSLARGPEQF
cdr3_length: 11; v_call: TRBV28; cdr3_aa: ASSSSSYNEQF
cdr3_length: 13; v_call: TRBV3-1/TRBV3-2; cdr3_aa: ASSPHRGVGTEAF
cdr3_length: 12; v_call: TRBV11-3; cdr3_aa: ASSLPGVHSPLH
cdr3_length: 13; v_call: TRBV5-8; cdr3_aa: ASSLLPGSSYEQY
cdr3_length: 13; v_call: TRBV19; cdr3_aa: ASSPSQGISQPQH
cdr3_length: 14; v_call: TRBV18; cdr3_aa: ASSPQVSSGGDEQF